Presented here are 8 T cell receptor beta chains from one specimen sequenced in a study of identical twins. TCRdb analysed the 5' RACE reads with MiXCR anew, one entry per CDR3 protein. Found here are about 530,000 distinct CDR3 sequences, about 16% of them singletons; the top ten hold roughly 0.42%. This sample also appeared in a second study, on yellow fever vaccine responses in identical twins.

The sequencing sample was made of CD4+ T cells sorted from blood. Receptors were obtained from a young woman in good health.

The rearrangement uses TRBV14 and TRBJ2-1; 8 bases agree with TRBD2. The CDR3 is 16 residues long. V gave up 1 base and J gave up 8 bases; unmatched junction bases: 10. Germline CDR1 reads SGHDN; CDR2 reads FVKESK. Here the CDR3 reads CASSQVRLAGTHEQFF. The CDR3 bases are TGTGCCAGCAGCCAAGTAAGGCTAGCGGGTACGCATGAGCAGTTCTTC.

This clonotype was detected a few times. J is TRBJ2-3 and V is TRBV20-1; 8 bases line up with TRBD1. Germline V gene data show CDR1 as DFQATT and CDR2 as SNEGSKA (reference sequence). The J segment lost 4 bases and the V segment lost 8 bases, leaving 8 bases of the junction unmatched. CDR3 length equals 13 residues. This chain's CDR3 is CSLLARGPDTQYF. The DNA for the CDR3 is TGCAGTCTCCTAGCCAGGGGGCCAGATACGCAGTATTTT.

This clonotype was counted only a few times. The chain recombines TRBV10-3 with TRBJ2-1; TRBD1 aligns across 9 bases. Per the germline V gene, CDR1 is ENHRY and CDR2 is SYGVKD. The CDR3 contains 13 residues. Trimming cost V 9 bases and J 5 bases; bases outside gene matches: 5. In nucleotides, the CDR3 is TGTGCCATTGGACAGGGGTTTAACAATGAGCAGTTCTTC. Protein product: CAIGQGFNNEQFF.

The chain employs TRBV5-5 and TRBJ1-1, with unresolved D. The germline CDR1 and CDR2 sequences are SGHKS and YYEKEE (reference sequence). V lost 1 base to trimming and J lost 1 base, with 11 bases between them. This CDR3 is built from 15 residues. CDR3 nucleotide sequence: TGTGCCAGCAGCTTGAGATCAGAGAGGAACACTGAAGCTTTCTTT. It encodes CASSLRSERNTEAFF.

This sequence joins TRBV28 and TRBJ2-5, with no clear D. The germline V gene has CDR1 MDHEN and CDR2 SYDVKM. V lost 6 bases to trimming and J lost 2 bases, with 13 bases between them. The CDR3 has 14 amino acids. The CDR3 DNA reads TGTGCCAGCAGCCTTGACATGACTCAAGAGACCCAGTACTTC. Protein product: CASSLDMTQETQYF.

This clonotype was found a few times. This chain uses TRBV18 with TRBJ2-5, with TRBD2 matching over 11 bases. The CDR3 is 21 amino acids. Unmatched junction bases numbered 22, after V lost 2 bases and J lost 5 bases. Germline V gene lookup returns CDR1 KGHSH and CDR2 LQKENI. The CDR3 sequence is CASSPSYGLSSSGRTGETQYF. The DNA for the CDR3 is TGTGCCAGCTCACCATCGTATGGACTGTCCTCTAGCGGGAGGACCGGGGAGACCCAGTACTTC. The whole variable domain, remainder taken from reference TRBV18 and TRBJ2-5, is NAGVMQNPRHLVRRRGQEARLRCSPMKGHSHVYWYRQLPEEGLKFMVYLQKENIIDESGMPKERFSAEFPKEGPSILRIQQVVRGDSAAYFCASSPSYGLSSSGRTGETQYFGPGTRLLVL.

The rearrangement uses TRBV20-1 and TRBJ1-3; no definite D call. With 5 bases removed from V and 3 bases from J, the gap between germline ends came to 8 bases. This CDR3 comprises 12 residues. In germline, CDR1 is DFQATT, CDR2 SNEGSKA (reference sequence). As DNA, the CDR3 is TGCAGTGCTGCCTCGGTTGGAAACACCATATATTTT. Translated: CSAASVGNTIYF.

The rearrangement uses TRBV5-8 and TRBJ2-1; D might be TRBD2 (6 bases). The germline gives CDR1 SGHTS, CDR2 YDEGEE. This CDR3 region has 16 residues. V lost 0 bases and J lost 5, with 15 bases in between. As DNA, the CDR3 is TGTGCCAGCAGCTTGGCCCTTAGCGGAACTAACAATGAGCAGTTCTTC. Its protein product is CASSLALSGTNNEQFF.